One sample yielded the 18 T cell receptor beta chains listed below, sequenced in a study of blood T cell dynamics during melanoma immunotherapy. The time point here: week 3, after first cycle of checkpoint inhibitor. TCRdb's table, derived via immunoSEQ multiplex PCR, lists solely in-frame clones and lacks some. The sample holds 25,000 to 35,000 clones; roughly 84% are singletons and the top ten take 10%. Sequencing was performed on blood, taken from a patient treated with checkpoint blockade. All receptors come from a human donor with melanoma.

Here the CDR3 reads CASSLLRVDIQYF. As DNA, the CDR3 is TGTGCCAGCTCACTTCTCAGGGTTGACATTCAGTACTTC. This chain links TRBV18 with TRBJ2-4; D is possibly TRBD1 (5 bases). Germline CDR1 KGHSH, CDR2 LQKENI. The CDR3 runs 13 residues. V dropped 4 bases and J dropped 8 bases, with 12 bases sitting between them.

The chain couples TRBV5-1 to TRBJ1-1; no definite D call. This CDR3 is built from 15 residues. Between the trimmed V and J ends, which lost 3 bases and 1 base, there was a span of 13 bases. The V gene's germline CDR1 is SGHRS and CDR2 YFSETQ. The DNA for the CDR3 is TGCGCCAGCAGCTGGGTGGCAGCAGCGAACACTGAAGCTTTCTTT. It encodes CASSWVAAANTEAFF.

The CDR3 nucleotides read TGTGCCAGCAGTTCTGGGACAGGGAGTTATGGCTACACCTTC. Translation gives CASSSGTGSYGYTF. The chain joins TRBV6-1 to TRBJ1-2, with 9 bases matching TRBD1. After removal of 5 bases from V and 5 bases from J, the junction contained 6 bases not matched to a gene. This CDR3 spans 14 amino acids. Germline lookup yields CDR1 MNHNS and CDR2 SASEGT.

This clone was detected a few times. V is TRBV5-5 and J is TRBJ1-5; D is unclear. With 0 bases removed from V and 5 bases from J, the gap between germline ends came to 9 bases. The length of the CDR3 is 14 residues. Germline V gene data show CDR1 as SGHKS and CDR2 as YYEKEE (reference sequence). CDR3 region: CASSLADGDQPQHF. For the CDR3, the DNA is TGTGCCAGCAGCTTGGCCGATGGTGATCAGCCCCAGCATTTT.

The CDR3 DNA sequence: TGCGCCAGCAGCCAAGATTGGTCAGGGACTGAGCAGTTCTTC. This sequence encodes CASSQDWSGTEQFF. V is TRBV4-3 and J is TRBJ2-1; TRBD1 or TRBD2 may be the D gene (5 bases each). Trimming removed 0 bases from V and 9 bases from J, with 12 bases in between. Germline V gene lookup returns CDR1 LGHNA and CDR2 YSLEER. This CDR3 is 14 amino acids long.

The gene calls are TRBV6-5 and TRBJ2-3; unclear D gene. CDR3 length equals 14 residues. The germline gives CDR1 MNHEY, CDR2 SVGAGI. Trimming removed 3 bases at V and 3 bases at J, with 10 bases between. CDR3 DNA sequence: TGTGCCAGCAGTTATTACCCCTTAACAGATACGCAGTATTTT. It translates to CASSYYPLTDTQYF.

This rearrangement joins TRBV9 to TRBJ1-4; D remains ambiguous. This CDR3 has 13 residues. CDR1 SGDLS and CDR2 YYNGEE come from the germline V gene. The V gene lost 1 base and the J gene lost 4 bases, with 5 bases spanning the gap. CDR3 protein: CASSVTDNEKLFF. CDR3 sequence (DNA): TGTGCCAGCAGCGTAACTGATAATGAAAAACTGTTTTTT.

The V and J genes are TRBV6-1 and TRBJ2-7, with D unclear. The CDR3 is 16 residues long. V lost 3 bases to trimming and J lost 4 bases, with 19 bases between them. Germline CDR1 MNHNS, CDR2 SASEGT. The CDR3 bases are TGTGCCAGCAGTGAGTACTCCGGGCCCATCGAATACGAGCAGTACTTC. Protein sequence: CASSEYSGPIEYEQYF.

The chain carries TRBV19 and TRBJ2-5; 9 bases fit TRBD1. The V and J ends lost 2 bases and 4 bases, in that order; junction bases with no gene match: 11. The germline V gene has CDR1 LNHDA and CDR2 SQIVND (reference sequence). The CDR3 extends over 17 amino acids. Here the CDR3 DNA reads TGTGCCAGTAGTATAAGCGCGGGACAGGGTATGCGAGAGACCCAGTACTTC. As protein: CASSISAGQGMRETQYF.

The chain uses TRBV7-4 and TRBJ2-1, with TRBD2 matching over 7 bases. V shed 7 bases, J shed 7 bases, and the junction held 16 bases outside the gene matches. Looked up from germline, CDR1 is SGHVT and CDR2 is SQSDAQ. The length of the CDR3 is 16 residues. The DNA for the CDR3 is TGTGCCAGCAACGCACGGTGGAATGGGGAGGGGAATGAGCAGTTCTTC. As protein: CASNARWNGEGNEQFF.

The chain recombines TRBV29-1 with TRBJ2-5; 8 bases are a match to TRBD2. The CDR3 totals 12 residues. The germline gives CDR1 SQVTM, CDR2 ANQGSEA. Trimming cost V 4 bases and J 4 bases; bases outside gene matches: 2. In DNA form, the CDR3 reads TGCAGCGTTGTCGGGAGGGGAGAGACCCAGTACTTC. The encoded protein is CSVVGRGETQYF.

The chain combines TRBV21-1 with TRBJ2-7; the table's TRBD1 call for D was not verified on the DNA. TRBV21-1 is a known pseudogene. CDR3 length: 16 amino acids. The CDR3 loop is CASSKEGTASSYEQYF. The CDR3 DNA reads TGTGCCAGCAGCAAAGAAGGGACAGCAAGCTCCTACGAGCAGTACTTC.

The CDR3 nucleotides read TGTGCCAGCAGCTTGGCCGGGACAGGGAGCTCCTACAATGAGCAGTTCTTC. This codes for CASSLAGTGSSYNEQFF. This sequence joins TRBV5-6 and TRBJ2-1; 9 bases line up with TRBD1. The CDR3 loop spans 17 amino acids. Germline CDR1 SGHDT, CDR2 YYEEEE. The ends lost 0 bases at V and 0 bases at J; junction bases unmatched: 4.

The CDR3 loop is CASREGASYNEQFF. In DNA, the CDR3 is TGTGCCAGTAGGGAAGGGGCGTCCTACAATGAGCAGTTCTTC. The chain is built from TRBV19 and TRBJ2-1, with D possibly being TRBD1 (5 bases). Germline lookup yields CDR1 LNHDA and CDR2 SQIVND (reference sequence). The CDR3 spans 14 residues. Trimming cost V 6 bases and J 1 base, with 10 bases left between them.

The chain recombines TRBV5-1 with TRBJ2-3, with no clear D. Germline V lookup: CDR1 SGHRS, CDR2 YFSETQ. Trimming cost V 3 bases and J 1 base, with 3 bases left between them. The length of the CDR3 is 12 residues. CDR3 nucleotides: TGCGCCAGCAGCTATCGCACAGATACGCAGTATTTT. As protein: CASSYRTDTQYF. Looking up the rest from reference TRBV5-1 and TRBJ2-3 gives the full variable domain: KAGVTQTPRYLIKTRGQQVTLSCSPISGHRSVSWYQQTPGQGLQFLFEYFSETQRNKGNFPGRFSGRQFSNSRSEMNVSTLELGDSALYLCASSYRTDTQYFGPGTRLTVL.

This clone was counted a few times. The CDR3 DNA follows: TGTGCCAGTAATCAGGGGCGCGTAAATTCACCCCTCCACTTT. This codes for CASNQGRVNSPLHF. This chain joins TRBV19 and TRBJ1-6, with a possible D match to TRBD1 (6 bases). Trimming left V 7 bases short and J 7 bases short, with 14 bases between. CDR3 length: 14 amino acids. Germline CDR1 is LNHDA and CDR2 is SQIVND (reference sequence). The whole variable domain, remainder taken from reference TRBV19 and TRBJ1-6, is DGGITQSPKYLFRKEGQNVTLSCEQNLNHDAMYWYRQDPGQGLRLIYYSQIVNDFQKGDIAEGYSVSREKKESFPLTVTSAQKNPTAFYLCASNQGRVNSPLHFGNGTRLTVT.

CDR3 DNA: TGTGCCCCCGAGGCCGGGATCGGTGATGGGCCCCAGCATTTT. Residues: CAPEAGIGDGPQHF. The chain recombines TRBV30 with TRBJ1-5, with D unresolved. There are 14 residues in the CDR3. V was trimmed by 8 bases and J by 9 bases, leaving 23 bases between them. Germline CDR1 GTSNPN, CDR2 SVGIG (reference sequence).

The chain combines TRBV5-1 with TRBJ2-4, with 8 positions matching TRBD2. V was pared by 7 bases and J by 3 bases, with 6 bases of the junction left unmatched. CDR3 size: 14 residues. The germline CDR1 and CDR2 sequences are SGHRS and YFSETQ. CDR3 sequence: CASSGGGNKNIQYF. In nucleotides, the CDR3 is TGCGCCAGCTCGGGAGGGGGGAACAAAAACATTCAGTACTTC.